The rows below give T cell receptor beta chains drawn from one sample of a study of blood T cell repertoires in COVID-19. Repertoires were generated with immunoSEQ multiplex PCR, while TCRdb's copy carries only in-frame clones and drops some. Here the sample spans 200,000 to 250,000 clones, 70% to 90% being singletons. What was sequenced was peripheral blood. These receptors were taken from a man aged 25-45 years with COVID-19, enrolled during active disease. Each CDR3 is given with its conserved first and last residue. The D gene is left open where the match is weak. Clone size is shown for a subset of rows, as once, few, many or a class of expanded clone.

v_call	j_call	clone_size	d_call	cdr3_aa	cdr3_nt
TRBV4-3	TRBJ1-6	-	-	CASSQDWSSYNSPLHF	TGCGCCAGCAGCCAAGATTGGAGCTCCTATAATTCACCCCTCCACTTT
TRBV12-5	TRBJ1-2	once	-	CASGPLLPQYEGYTF	TGTGCTAGTGGTCCCTTACTACCCCAGTATGAAGGCTACACCTTC
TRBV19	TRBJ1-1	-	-	CASPIVGHPNTEAFF	TGTGCCAGTCCGATCGTGGGACATCCGAACACTGAAGCTTTCTTT
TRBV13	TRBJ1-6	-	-	CASSLQDSGSPLHF	TGTGCCAGCAGCTTACAGGACAGTGGTTCACCCCTCCACTTT
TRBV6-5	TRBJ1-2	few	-	CASSYRVRGYGYTF	TGTGCCAGCAGTTACCGCGTACGGGGCTATGGCTACACCTTC
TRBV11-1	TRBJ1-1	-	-	CASSLNGATEAFF	TGTGCCAGCAGCTTAAATGGAGCCACTGAAGCTTTCTTT
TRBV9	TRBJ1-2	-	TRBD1	CASSVGQGVNYGYTF	TGTGCCAGCAGCGTAGGACAGGGAGTAAACTATGGCTACACCTTC
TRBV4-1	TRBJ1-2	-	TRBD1	CASSQVIAGGDGYTF	TGCGCCAGCAGCCAAGTAATAGCAGGGGGTGATGGCTACACCTTC
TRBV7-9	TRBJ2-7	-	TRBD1	CASSQTGYEQYF	TGTGCCAGCAGCCAGACAGGGTACGAGCAGTACTTC
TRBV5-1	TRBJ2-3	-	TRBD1	CASRDSSDTQYF	TGCGCCTCAAGGGACAGCTCAGATACGCAGTATTTT
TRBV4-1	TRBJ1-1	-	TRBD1	CASSQDGTGGAEAFF	TGCGCCAGCAGCCAAGACGGGACAGGTGGGGCTGAAGCTTTCTTT
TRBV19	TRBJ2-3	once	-	CASSIGAGNTDTQYF	TGTGCCAGTAGTATAGGGGCCGGCAACACAGATACGCAGTATTTT
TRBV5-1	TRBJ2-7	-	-	CASSLEWTTIYEQYF	TGCGCCAGCAGCTTGGAGTGGACTACCATATACGAGCAGTACTTC
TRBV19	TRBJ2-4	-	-	CASKPTEIAKNIQYF	TGTGCCAGTAAACCGACAGAGATAGCCAAAAACATTCAGTACTTC
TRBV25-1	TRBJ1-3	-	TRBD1	CASSETGGRRSGNTIYF	TGTGCCAGCAGTGAGACAGGGGGCCGCCGCTCTGGAAACACCATATATTTT
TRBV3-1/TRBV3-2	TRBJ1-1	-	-	CASSPWEGLGMNTEAFF	TGTGCCAGCAGCCCCTGGGAGGGTTTGGGGATGAACACTGAAGCTTTCTTT
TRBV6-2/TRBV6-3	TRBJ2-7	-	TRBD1	CASSSGQSYEQYF	TGTGCCAGCAGTTCGGGACAGTCCTACGAGCAGTACTTC
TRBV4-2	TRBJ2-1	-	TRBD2	CASSQGSGLAVYNEQFF	TGTGCCAGCAGCCAAGGAAGTGGGCTAGCGGTTTACAATGAGCAGTTCTTC
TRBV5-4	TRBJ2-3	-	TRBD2	CASSPGLAGVTSTDTQYF	TGTGCCAGCAGCCCGGGACTAGCGGGAGTGACTAGCACAGATACGCAGTATTTT
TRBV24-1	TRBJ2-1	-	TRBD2	CATSDSGRRGSSYNEQFF	TGTGCCACCAGTGATTCCGGGAGGCGGGGGAGCTCCTACAATGAGCAGTTCTTC
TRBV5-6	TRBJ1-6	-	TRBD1	CASSHRTGRSSPLHF	TGTGCCAGCAGCCACCGGACAGGGAGGAGTTCACCCCTCCACTTT
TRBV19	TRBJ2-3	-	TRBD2	CASSIPGLAGGPVTDTQYF	TGTGCCAGTAGTATCCCGGGACTAGCGGGAGGGCCAGTCACAGATACGCAGTATTTT
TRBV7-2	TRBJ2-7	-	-	CASSLYYEQYF	TGTGCCAGCAGCTTATACTACGAGCAGTACTTC